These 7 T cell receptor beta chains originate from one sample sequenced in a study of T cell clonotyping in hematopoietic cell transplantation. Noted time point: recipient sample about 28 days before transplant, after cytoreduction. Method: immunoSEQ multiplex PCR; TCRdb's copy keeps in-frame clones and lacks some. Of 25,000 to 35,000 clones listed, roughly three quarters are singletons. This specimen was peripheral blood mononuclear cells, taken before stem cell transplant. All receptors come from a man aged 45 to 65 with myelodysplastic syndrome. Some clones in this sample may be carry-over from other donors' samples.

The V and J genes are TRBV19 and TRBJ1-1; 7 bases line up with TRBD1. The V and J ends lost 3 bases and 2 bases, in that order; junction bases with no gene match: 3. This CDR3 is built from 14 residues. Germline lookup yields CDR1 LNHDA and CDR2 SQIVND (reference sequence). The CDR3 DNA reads TGTGCCAGTAGTATGAGGGGGCACAACACTGAAGCTTTCTTT. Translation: CASSMRGHNTEAFF.

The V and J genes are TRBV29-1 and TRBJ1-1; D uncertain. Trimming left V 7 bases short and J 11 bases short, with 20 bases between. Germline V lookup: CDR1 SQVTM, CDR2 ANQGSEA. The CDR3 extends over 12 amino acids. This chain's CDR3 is CSAMDGPWEAFF. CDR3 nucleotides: TGCAGCGCTATGGATGGGCCCTGGGAGGCTTTCTTT. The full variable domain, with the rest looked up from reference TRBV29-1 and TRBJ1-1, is SAVISQKPSRDICQRGTSLTIQCQVDSQVTMMFWYRQQPGQSLTLIATANQGSEATYESGFVIDKFPISRPNLTFSTLTVSNMSPEDSSIYLCSAMDGPWEAFFGQGTRLTVV.

CDR3 nucleotide sequence: TGTGCCTGGAGTGTTGTAAGTGGGGGGCGGCCCCAGCATTTT. Its translation is CAWSVVSGGRPQHF. The chain couples TRBV30 to TRBJ1-5; TRBD1 is a possible D gene (6 bases). The CDR3 contains 14 residues. V lost 0 bases and J lost 9, with 15 bases in between. Germline-derived CDR1 and CDR2 are GTSNPN and SVGIG (reference sequence).

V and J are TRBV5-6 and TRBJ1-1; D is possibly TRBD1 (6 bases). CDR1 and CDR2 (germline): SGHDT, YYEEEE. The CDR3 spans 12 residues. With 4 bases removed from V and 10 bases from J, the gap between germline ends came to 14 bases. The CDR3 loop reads CASSPGGLLAFF. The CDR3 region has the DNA TGTGCCAGCAGCCCGGGGGGGCTTTTAGCTTTCTTT. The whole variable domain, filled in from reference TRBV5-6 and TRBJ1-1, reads DAGVTQSPTHLIKTRGQQVTLRCSPKSGHDTVSWYQQALGQGPQFIFQYYEEEERQRGNFPDRFSGHQFPNYSSELNVNALLLGDSALYLCASSPGGLLAFFGQGTRLTVV.

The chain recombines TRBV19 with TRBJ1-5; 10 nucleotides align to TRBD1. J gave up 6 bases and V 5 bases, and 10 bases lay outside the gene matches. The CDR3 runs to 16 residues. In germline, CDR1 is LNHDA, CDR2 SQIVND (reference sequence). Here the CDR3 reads CASSGDRGRVGQPQHF. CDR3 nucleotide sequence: TGTGCCAGTAGTGGAGACAGGGGGCGTGTGGGTCAGCCCCAGCATTTT. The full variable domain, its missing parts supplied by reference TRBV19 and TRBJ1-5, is DGGITQSPKYLFRKEGQNVTLSCEQNLNHDAMYWYRQDPGQGLRLIYYSQIVNDFQKGDIAEGYSVSREKKESFPLTVTSAQKNPTAFYLCASSGDRGRVGQPQHFGDGTRLSIL.

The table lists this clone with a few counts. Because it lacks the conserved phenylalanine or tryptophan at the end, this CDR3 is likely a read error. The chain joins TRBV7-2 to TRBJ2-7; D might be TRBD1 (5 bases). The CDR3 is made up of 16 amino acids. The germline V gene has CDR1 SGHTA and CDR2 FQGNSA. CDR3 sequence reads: CASSLVQQVAAYGQYL. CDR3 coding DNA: TGTGCCAGCAGCTTAGTCCAACAGGTCGCCGCCTACGGGCAGTACCTC.

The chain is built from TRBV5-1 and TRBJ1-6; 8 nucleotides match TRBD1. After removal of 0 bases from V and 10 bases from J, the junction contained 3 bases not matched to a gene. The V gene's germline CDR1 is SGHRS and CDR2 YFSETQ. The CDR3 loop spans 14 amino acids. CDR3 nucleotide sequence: TGCGCCAGCAGCTTGGGGACAGGGACCTCACCCCTCCACTTT. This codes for CASSLGTGTSPLHF.